The 26 T cell receptor beta chains reported below all come from one sample, sequenced in a study of B cell selection in AIRE deficiency. Sorting defined conventional CD4 T cells as CD4+CD127+. Data came from immunoSEQ multiplex PCR; TCRdb stores just in-frame clones and leaves some out. Of approximately 24,000 clones listed, about 96% are singletons. Sample: CD4+CD127+ conventional T cells sorted from PBMCs. The receptor source for this set is a human donor in good health.

This clone was picked up one time. The chain uses TRBV12-5 and TRBJ2-2; 14 bases are shared with TRBD2. The CDR3 is 23 amino acids. CDR1 and CDR2 (germline): LGHNT, FRNRAP. J lost 4 bases, V lost 0 bases, and 19 bases had no gene match. Here the CDR3 DNA reads TGTGCTAGTGGTTTGGTTTCCCTCCCCTCCGGGACTAGCGGGGGTCTATCCACCGGGGAGCTGTTTTTT. This encodes CASGLVSLPSGTSGGLSTGELFF.

The chain uses TRBV28 and TRBJ2-7; D remains unclear. V was clipped by 6 bases and J by 2 bases, with 20 bases between them. The CDR3 has 16 residues. Germline values: CDR1 MDHEN, CDR2 SYDVKM. The DNA of the CDR3 is TGTGCCAGCAGCTCCCCGGCGTCCGGGTTGACCTACGAGCAGTACTTC. Translating it yields CASSSPASGLTYEQYF. Using reference TRBV28 and TRBJ2-7 for the parts outside the CDR3, the full variable domain is DVKVTQSSRYLVKRTGEKVFLECVQDMDHENMFWYRQDPGLGLRLIYFSYDVKMKEKGDIPEGYSVSREKKERFSLILESASTNQTSMYLCASSSPASGLTYEQYFGPGTRLTVT.

The chain is built from TRBV16 and TRBJ2-1; weak D call: TRBD1 (6 bases). Germline lookup yields CDR1 KGHSY and CDR2 FQNENV. Trimming left V 4 bases short and J 12 bases short, with 13 bases between. The CDR3 consists of 12 residues. The CDR3: CASSPGPTGQFF. DNA of the CDR3: TGTGCCAGCAGCCCGGGGCCGACAGGGCAGTTCTTC.

The rearrangement uses TRBV7-2 and TRBJ2-2; either TRBD1 or TRBD2 may fit D (5 bases each). Germline assignment: CDR1 SGHTA and CDR2 FQGNSA. Trimming took 6 bases from V and 0 from J, leaving 11 bases between them. The CDR3 is made up of 15 amino acids. CDR3 coding DNA: TGTGCCAGCAGGGGACGGGCCTCGAACACCGGGGAGCTGTTTTTT. Translating gives CASRGRASNTGELFF. The complete variable domain, with remaining parts taken from reference TRBV7-2 and TRBJ2-2, reads GAGVSQSPSNKVTEKGKDVELRCDPISGHTALYWYRQSLGQGLEFLIYFQGNSAPDKSGLPSDRFSAERTGGSVSTLTIQRTQQEDSAVYLCASRGRASNTGELFFGEGSRLTVL.

The chain has TRBV2 and TRBJ1-5; D is unresolved. CDR1 is SNHLY and CDR2 is FYNNEI in the germline V gene. The CDR3 is made up of 11 amino acids. With 3 bases removed from V and 9 bases from J, the gap between germline ends came to 6 bases. This CDR3 is CASSEEGPQHF. CDR3 DNA: TGTGCCAGCAGTGAGGAGGGGCCCCAGCATTTT.

The genes are TRBV6-1 and TRBJ2-3, with TRBD2 matching 8 bases. Germline trimming cut 5 bases from V and 4 bases from J; bases unmatched to any gene: 8. Germline V gene data show CDR1 as MNHNS and CDR2 as SASEGT. The CDR3 extends over 15 amino acids. The CDR3: CASSRLAGGPDTQYF. The CDR3 nucleotides read TGTGCCAGCAGTAGGCTAGCGGGTGGGCCAGATACGCAGTATTTT.

The chain links TRBV6-5 to TRBJ1-5; D is ambiguous. Germline V lookup: CDR1 MNHEY, CDR2 SVGAGI. This CDR3 is built from 15 residues. The ends were cut back, 0 bases at V and 2 bases at J, with 8 bases in the middle. The DNA of the CDR3 is TGTGCCAGCAGTTACTCCCCCGGAGGCAATCAGCCCCAGCATTTT. Its translation: CASSYSPGGNQPQHF.

Regarding this clone: At one of its ends the junction is not consistent with the germline gene, which may arise from a read error. The chain has TRBV7-9 and TRBJ1-4, with TRBD1 as a possible D gene (5 bases). The CDR3 extends over 17 amino acids. Germline loops: CDR1 SEHNR, CDR2 FQNEAQ (reference sequence). DNA for the CDR3: TGCGCCAGCAGCCACGATGACAGATACCCAGGGAATGAAAAACTGTTTTTT. This sequence encodes CASSHDDRYPGNEKLFF.

In DNA form, the CDR3 reads TGCGCCAGCAGCTTGGGTCCGGGACAGGGGGAAAGCGAGCAGTACTTC. Protein sequence: CASSLGPGQGESEQYF. The chain is built from TRBV5-1 and TRBJ2-7, with TRBD1 matching over 11 bases. The CDR3 is 16 residues long. From germline, CDR1 is SGHRS and CDR2 YFSETQ. Unmatched junction bases numbered 8, after V lost 0 bases and J lost 6 bases.

The rearrangement joins TRBV29-1 to TRBJ1-2; weak D call: TRBD1 (5 bases). V lost 2 bases, J lost 5 bases, and 12 bases lay in between. The CDR3 loop spans 13 amino acids. CDR1 is SQVTM, CDR2 ANQGSEA, per germline. Written as DNA, the CDR3 is TGCAGCGTTGAAACGGGGCCGGGGTATGGCTACACCTTC. It translates to CSVETGPGYGYTF.

CDR3 nucleotides: TGTGCCAGCAGCTTGGCTACGGTTTTGGGTGAGCAGTACTTC. Its protein is CASSLATVLGEQYF. The chain links TRBV5-4 to TRBJ2-7, with unresolved D. Trimming shortened V by 0 bases and J by 7 bases, and 14 bases separated the two germline ends. This CDR3 contains 14 residues. In germline, CDR1 is SGHNT, CDR2 YYREEE (reference sequence). Full variable domain (remainder filled in from reference TRBV5-4 and TRBJ2-7): ETGVTQSPTHLIKTRGQQVTLRCSSQSGHNTVSWYQQALGQGPQFIFQYYREEENGRGNFPPRFSGLQFPNYSSELNVNALELDDSALYLCASSLATVLGEQYFGPGTRLTVT.

The chain recombines TRBV5-1 with TRBJ1-4; no clear D. V was trimmed by 0 bases and J by 0 bases, leaving 9 bases between them. CDR1 is SGHRS and CDR2 is YFSETQ in the germline V gene. This CDR3 is 16 amino acids long. Here the CDR3 DNA reads TGCGCCAGCAGCTTGGAATCGCGGTCAACTAATGAAAAACTGTTTTTT. Protein product: CASSLESRSTNEKLFF.

The chain has TRBV11-2 and TRBJ2-1; 9 bases are a match to TRBD2. V gave up 0 bases and J gave up 1 base; unmatched junction bases: 4. The CDR3 has 17 residues. Germline-derived CDR1 and CDR2 are SGHAT and FQNNGV. The CDR3 reads CASSLDSGGGSYNEQFF. The CDR3 DNA is TGTGCCAGCAGCTTAGATAGCGGGGGAGGGTCCTACAATGAGCAGTTCTTC.

This clone was seen once. The V gene is TRBV4-1, the J gene TRBJ2-6; 9 nucleotides agree with TRBD1. The CDR3 covers 18 residues. CDR1 is MGHRA and CDR2 is YSYEKL in the germline V gene. After removal of 0 bases from V and 3 bases from J, the junction contained 6 bases not matched to a gene. DNA for the CDR3: TGCGCCAGCAGCCAAGATCAACAGGGGGCCTTTGGGGCCAACGTCCTGACTTTC. It is translated as CASSQDQQGAFGANVLTF.

CDR3 DNA sequence: TGTGCCAGCAGCCCATCAGGGAACTATGGCTACACCTTC. It is translated as CASSPSGNYGYTF. This chain links TRBV7-2 with TRBJ1-2, with a weak D call TRBD1 (5 bases). Deletions cut 5 bases from V and 2 bases from J, with 9 bases between. The V gene's germline CDR1 is SGHTA and CDR2 FQGNSA. The CDR3 is 13 amino acids.

The rearrangement links TRBV27 to TRBJ2-1, with 7 bases identical to TRBD1. The CDR3 length is 12 residues. Germline V lookup: CDR1 MNHEY, CDR2 SMNVEV (reference sequence). Germline trimming cut 8 bases from V and 5 bases from J; bases unmatched to any gene: 3. The CDR3 spells CASRTGDNEQFF. The CDR3, as DNA: TGTGCCAGCCGTACAGGGGACAATGAGCAGTTCTTC.

The sample holds a few counts of this clone. This chain connects TRBV19 to TRBJ1-2; D is unclear. CDR1 and CDR2 (germline): LNHDA, SQIVND (reference sequence). The CDR3 covers 11 residues. V shed 0 bases and J shed 7 bases, with 3 bases lying between them. The DNA for the CDR3 is TGTGCCAGTAGTATAGAAGGTGGCTACACCTTC. This sequence encodes CASSIEGGYTF.

CDR3 loop: CASSFPVRQSGGYTF. The CDR3 region has the DNA TGTGCCAGCAGCTTCCCTGTCAGACAGTCGGGGGGCTACACCTTC. V usage is TRBV5-8 and J usage is TRBJ1-2, with D possibly matching TRBD1 (5 bases). Trimming cost V 2 bases and J 8 bases, with 19 bases left between them. Germline lookup yields CDR1 SGHTS and CDR2 YDEGEE. CDR3 length: 15 residues. The complete variable domain, with remaining parts taken from reference TRBV5-8 and TRBJ1-2, reads EAGVTQSPTHLIKTRGQQATLRCSPISGHTSVYWYQQALGLGLQFLLWYDEGEERNRGNFPPRFSGRQFPNYSSELNVNALELEDSALYLCASSFPVRQSGGYTFGSGTRLTVV.

The V gene is TRBV5-5, the J gene TRBJ1-4; D remains ambiguous. The CDR3 extends over 14 amino acids. The V gene lost 0 bases and the J gene lost 8 bases, with 11 bases spanning the gap. In germline, CDR1 is SGHKS, CDR2 YYEKEE (reference sequence). CDR3 protein: CASSLDGLREKLFF. CDR3 bases: TGTGCCAGCAGCTTGGATGGGTTGAGGGAAAAACTGTTTTTT. Combining the CDR3 with reference TRBV5-5 and TRBJ1-4 gives the whole variable domain DAGVTQSPTHLIKTRGQQVTLRCSPISGHKSVSWYQQVLGQGPQFIFQYYEKEERGRGNFPDRFSARQFPNYSSELNVNALLLGDSALYLCASSLDGLREKLFFGSGTQLSVL.

The V call is TRBV5-6, the J call TRBJ1-4, with D tentatively TRBD1 (5 bases). In germline, CDR1 is SGHDT, CDR2 YYEEEE. Between the trimmed V and J ends, which lost 2 bases and 11 bases, there was a span of 16 bases. The CDR3 loop spans 14 amino acids. CDR3 loop: CASSLGVTRAKLFF. CDR3 nucleotides: TGTGCCAGCAGCTTAGGGGTGACCCGGGCGAAACTGTTTTTT.

V is TRBV6-1 and J is TRBJ2-1; D might be TRBD2 (6 bases). The CDR3 consists of 13 residues. Trimming stripped 8 bases from V and 6 bases from J, with 14 bases between. CDR1 is MNHNS and CDR2 is SASEGT in the germline V gene. CDR3 sequence: CASRDSGRNEQFF. The CDR3 DNA follows: TGTGCCAGCCGGGACTCCGGTCGCAATGAGCAGTTCTTC.

This chain connects TRBV19 to TRBJ1-1; 7 positions match TRBD1. Losses at the gene ends were 7 bases for V and 4 bases for J; bases not matched to a gene: 12. The germline V gene encodes CDR1 LNHDA and CDR2 SQIVND (reference sequence). CDR3 length equals 15 residues. This chain's CDR3 is CASTSGGGKGTEAFF. CDR3 sequence (DNA): TGTGCCAGTACCTCAGGGGGGGGAAAGGGCACTGAAGCTTTCTTT.

This chain uses TRBV7-6 with TRBJ1-2; D ambiguous. V was shortened by 4 bases and J by 4 bases, with 10 bases between the two germline ends. CDR1 is SGHVS and CDR2 is FNYEAQ in the germline V gene. There are 13 residues in the CDR3. CDR3 coding DNA: TGTGCCAGCAGCTCTCGAAAGACCTATGGCTACACCTTC. The encoded protein is CASSSRKTYGYTF.

The rearrangement uses TRBV28 and TRBJ2-7, with unresolved D. This CDR3 comprises 12 residues. Looked up from germline, CDR1 is MDHEN and CDR2 is SYDVKM. Between the trimmed V and J ends, which lost 4 bases and 7 bases, there was a span of 11 bases. The CDR3 loop is CASSSSTGEQYF. As DNA, the CDR3 is TGTGCCAGCAGTTCGTCTACTGGGGAGCAGTACTTC.

The CDR3 protein is CASSLLAGPYGYTF. For the CDR3, the DNA is TGTGCCAGCAGTTTATTAGCAGGGCCCTATGGCTACACCTTC. The rearrangement joins TRBV28 to TRBJ1-2, with D possibly TRBD1 on 5 matching bases. Germline values: CDR1 MDHEN, CDR2 SYDVKM. There are 14 residues in the CDR3. Trimming stripped 1 base from V and 4 bases from J, with 10 bases between.

This chain connects TRBV5-1 to TRBJ1-1; no definite D call. Germline V gives CDR1 SGHRS, CDR2 YFSETQ. V was shortened by 3 bases and J by 2 bases, with 11 bases between the two germline ends. The length of the CDR3 is 14 residues. The CDR3 nucleotides are TGCGCCAGCAGCTATCGGACGGGTAACACTGAAGCTTTCTTT. Encoded protein: CASSYRTGNTEAFF.